Below, 19 T cell receptor beta chains from the same sample are listed, as sequenced in a study of cytomegalovirus exposure and HLA in healthy donors. The study ran its PCR with 60 Vbeta and 13 Jbeta primers. The method was immunoSEQ multiplex PCR; TCRdb's version includes in-frame clones alone and lacks a portion of them. This table holds about 140,000 clones, over 65% found once. The sample consisted of PBMCs. The receptors shown here come from a female donor in good health and CMV-seronegative.

J is TRBJ2-7 and V is TRBV7-6; D is perhaps TRBD1 (5 bases). There are 13 residues in the CDR3. Looked up from germline, CDR1 is SGHVS and CDR2 is FNYEAQ. Trimming removed 1 base at V and 6 bases at J, with 10 bases between. The CDR3 loop is CASSLVRAAEQYF. CDR3 coding DNA: TGTGCCAGCAGCTTAGTCAGGGCGGCCGAGCAGTACTTC. Full variable domain (remainder filled in from reference TRBV7-6 and TRBJ2-7): GAGVSQSPRYKVTKRGQDVALRCDPISGHVSLYWYRQALGQGPEFLTYFNYEAQQDKSGLPNDRFSAERPEGSISTLTIQRTEQRDSAMYRCASSLVRAAEQYFGPGTRLTVT.

This clone was seen only once. V and J are TRBV9 and TRBJ2-2, with TRBD2 matching 8 bases. The CDR3 runs to 16 residues. Germline V gene sequence: CDR1 SGDLS, CDR2 YYNGEE. Germline trimming cut 5 bases from V and 6 bases from J; bases unmatched to any gene: 12. The CDR3 sequence: CASSLTGTSRPGELFF. CDR3 in DNA: TGTGCCAGCAGTCTTACCGGGACTAGTAGGCCCGGGGAGCTGTTTTTT.

The chain couples TRBV5-1 to TRBJ2-7; D may be TRBD2 (7 bases). Germline lookup yields CDR1 SGHRS and CDR2 YFSETQ. The CDR3 totals 15 residues. Trimming stripped 5 bases from V and 2 bases from J, with 17 bases between. The DNA for the CDR3 is TGCGCCAGCAGTGGGGGGGGGCGCGACGCCTACGAGCAGTACTTC. This gives the protein CASSGGGRDAYEQYF.

The V and J genes are TRBV19 and TRBJ2-2; a possible D gene is TRBD2 (7 bases). V shed 10 bases and J shed 4 bases, with 16 bases lying between them. Germline V gene data show CDR1 as LNHDA and CDR2 as SQIVND (reference sequence). The CDR3 is made up of 14 amino acids. The CDR3 DNA reads TGTGCCACCTACTCGGGGGGCGGCACCGGGGAGCTGTTTTTT. Amino acids: CATYSGGGTGELFF.

This clone appeared once. The chain carries TRBV9 and TRBJ2-1; 7 positions agree with TRBD1. Germline CDR1 reads SGDLS; CDR2 reads YYNGEE. This CDR3 region has 17 residues. The V and J ends lost 3 bases and 7 bases, in that order; junction bases with no gene match: 16. The CDR3 protein is CASSESGDREEGNEQFF. The CDR3 bases are TGTGCCAGCAGCGAGAGCGGTGACAGGGAAGAGGGAAATGAGCAGTTCTTC.

J is TRBJ2-7 and V is TRBV27, with D possibly TRBD1 on 6 matching bases. Trimming took 4 bases from V and 9 from J, leaving 10 bases between them. Germline V gene lookup returns CDR1 MNHEY and CDR2 SMNVEV (reference sequence). CDR3 length equals 11 residues. The CDR3 nucleotides are TGTGCCAGCAGTTCAGGGGCCGCGCAGTACTTC. Translated, it gives CASSSGAAQYF.

This chain connects TRBV6-5 to TRBJ1-1; 7 bases line up with TRBD1. The CDR3 spans 15 residues. V dropped 6 bases and J dropped 1; count of bases not matched to a gene: 8. The germline CDR1 and CDR2 sequences are MNHEY and SVGAGI. In DNA, the CDR3 is TGTGCCAGCAGCGTACAGGGGAGGACGAACACTGAAGCTTTCTTT. Amino acids: CASSVQGRTNTEAFF.

This chain links TRBV7-9 with TRBJ1-5; 7 bases fit TRBD1. CDR1 and CDR2 (germline): SEHNR, FQNEAQ (reference sequence). V lost 4 bases, J lost 6 bases, and 6 bases stayed unmatched. This CDR3 is built from 14 residues. The CDR3, as DNA: TGTGCCAGCAGCTCTACAGGGGTGGGTCAGCCCCAGCATTTT. It translates to CASSSTGVGQPQHF.

The V gene is TRBV6-5, the J gene TRBJ1-1; D is undetermined. Trimming removed 5 bases from V and 1 base from J, with 8 bases in between. CDR3 length equals 13 residues. Germline-derived CDR1 and CDR2 are MNHEY and SVGAGI. The CDR3 spells CASSTTENTEAFF. CDR3 nucleotides: TGTGCCAGCAGTACCACAGAGAACACTGAAGCTTTCTTT.

This rearrangement joins TRBV30 to TRBJ1-1; D may be TRBD1 (5 bases). The CDR3 spans 14 residues. Germline values: CDR1 GTSNPN, CDR2 SVGIG (reference sequence). V was trimmed by 0 bases and J by 7 bases, leaving 15 bases between them. CDR3 loop: CAWSVHRKQVEAFF. The CDR3 DNA reads as TGTGCCTGGAGTGTACATAGGAAACAGGTTGAAGCTTTCTTT.

This clone was seen just once. The genes are TRBV9 and TRBJ1-2, with D unresolved. Trimming took 3 bases from V and 5 from J, leaving 11 bases between them. Germline loops: CDR1 SGDLS, CDR2 YYNGEE. This CDR3 spans 13 amino acids. In DNA, the CDR3 is TGTGCCAGCAGCGACTCGACGGGGTATGGCTACACCTTC. It is translated as CASSDSTGYGYTF.

The chain couples TRBV5-8 to TRBJ2-1; weak D call: TRBD2 (5 bases). The CDR3 is made up of 13 amino acids. V gave up 0 bases and J gave up 8 bases, with 9 bases separating them. The germline V gene has CDR1 SGHTS and CDR2 YDEGEE. CDR3 nucleotide sequence: TGTGCCAGCAGCTTGGCCCCGGGATATGAGCAGTTCTTC. This encodes CASSLAPGYEQFF.

The V gene is TRBV10-1, the J gene TRBJ2-2; D possibly corresponds to TRBD1 (5 bases). CDR3 length: 18 amino acids. V dropped 10 bases and J dropped 0 bases, with 24 bases sitting between them. Looked up from germline, CDR1 is WNHNN and CDR2 is SYGVQD (reference sequence). CDR3 coding DNA: TGCGCCAACTATCTCCAGGGATGTCTCCTTTCGAACACCGGGGAGCTGTTTTTT. Translated, it gives CANYLQGCLLSNTGELFF.

The V and J genes are TRBV28 and TRBJ1-2; 9 bases are shared with TRBD1. The CDR3 loop spans 18 amino acids. With 4 bases clipped from V and 6 bases from J, the junction kept 18 bases outside the gene matches. Germline V gene data show CDR1 as MDHEN and CDR2 as SYDVKM. The CDR3 region has the DNA TGTGCCAGCAGTTCCGGTGGGACAGGGTTTGCCAAAACCGATGGCTACACCTTC. Translating it yields CASSSGGTGFAKTDGYTF.

This chain uses TRBV27 with TRBJ2-1; 8 bases agree with TRBD1. Trimming at V came to 1 base and at J to 9 bases, leaving 8 bases not matched to a gene. This CDR3 spans 15 amino acids. Germline assignment: CDR1 MNHEY and CDR2 SMNVEV (reference sequence). CDR3 region: CASSLLQGALTEQFF. The CDR3 region has the DNA TGTGCCAGCAGTTTATTGCAGGGGGCGCTTACTGAGCAGTTCTTC.

V gene TRBV6-5 combines with J gene TRBJ1-2, with D possibly matching TRBD1 (6 bases). CDR1 and CDR2 from the germline V gene are MNHEY and SVGAGI. The CDR3 length is 16 residues. V dropped 2 bases and J dropped 3 bases, with 16 bases sitting between them. CDR3 sequence (DNA): TGTGCCAGCAGTTACACCCTAGGGGGGGCCTACTATGGCTACACCTTC. It encodes CASSYTLGGAYYGYTF.

V gene TRBV2 combines with J gene TRBJ1-1; 8 bases map to TRBD1. The CDR3 is 15 amino acids. Germline V gene lookup returns CDR1 SNHLY and CDR2 FYNNEI. J lost 8 bases, V lost 6 bases, and 14 bases had no gene match. As DNA, the CDR3 is TGTGCCAGCAGCAACCCTCTCCGGGACAGGAGGGAAGCTTTCTTT. It translates to CASSNPLRDRREAFF.

This clone was seen just once. The V call is TRBV7-3, the J call TRBJ2-1; 7 nucleotides agree with TRBD2. Germline V gene data show CDR1 as SGHTA and CDR2 as FQGTGA. The length of the CDR3 is 15 residues. V dropped 5 bases and J dropped 4; count of bases not matched to a gene: 8. The CDR3 sequence: CASSRTGGRYNEQFF. The CDR3 DNA reads TGTGCCAGCAGCCGGACCGGGGGGAGATACAATGAGCAGTTCTTC. Supplemented by reference TRBV7-3 and TRBJ2-1, the full variable domain reads GAGVSQTPSNKVTEKGKYVELRCDPISGHTALYWYRQSLGQGPEFLIYFQGTGAADDSGLPNDRFFAVRPEGSVSTLKIQRTERGDSAVYLCASSRTGGRYNEQFFGPGTRLTVL.

The J gene is TRBJ2-3, the V gene TRBV4-2; 7 bases line up with TRBD1. The CDR3 loop spans 16 amino acids. The V segment lost 4 bases and the J segment 3 bases; nucleotides outside the gene matches: 10. CDR1 is LGHNA and CDR2 is YNFKEQ in the germline V gene. In nucleotides, the CDR3 is TGTGCCAGCAGCCCCTTGGGGACAGACGGGACAGATACGCAGTATTTT. It encodes CASSPLGTDGTDTQYF.